Following are 29 T cell receptor beta chains from one sample sequenced in a study of cytomegalovirus exposure and HLA in healthy donors (dated by TCRdb to about 2017). Library construction relied on the immunoSEQ multiplex PCR assay. For the multiplex PCR, a mixture combining 60 forward primers for TCR Vbeta segments and 13 reverse primers for TCR Jbeta segments was used. TCRdb provides this immuneACCESS table in a form limited to in-frame rearrangements. Some clones are lacking; in checked studies, under half of them reflect an unresolved V gene, and why the rest are absent is not known. The sample table contains approximately 150,000 clones; only one count was recorded for 80% of them. The top ten hold 1.5% to 2% of the sample. The sequencing input was PBMCs. Source of these receptors: a human donor in good health.

The chain uses TRBV6-1 and TRBJ2-5; possible D gene TRBD2, 6 bases. The CDR3 loop spans 15 amino acids. Between the trimmed V and J ends, which lost 4 bases and 5 bases, there was a span of 17 bases. Per germline, CDR1 MNHNS and CDR2 SASEGT. DNA for the CDR3: TGTGCCAGCAGTGCTGAGCTAGCGTCCCATGAGACCCAGTACTTC. It codes for CASSAELASHETQYF.

The chain couples TRBV6-1 to TRBJ2-4; D is uncertain. Trimming stripped 3 bases from V and 0 bases from J, with 6 bases between. Germline V lookup: CDR1 MNHNS, CDR2 SASEGT. CDR3 length: 14 amino acids. This CDR3 reads CASSESGAKNIQYF. In nucleotides, the CDR3 is TGTGCCAGCAGTGAGTCGGGAGCCAAAAACATTCAGTACTTC.

The rearrangement links TRBV5-1 to TRBJ2-7; tentatively, D is TRBD2 (7 bases). CDR1 SGHRS and CDR2 YFSETQ come from the germline V gene. This CDR3 comprises 15 residues. Trimming removed 0 bases at V and 4 bases at J, with 14 bases between. In DNA form, the CDR3 reads TGCGCCAGCAGCTTGGAACAGGGTAGCGGGTACGAGCAGTACTTC. Translating gives CASSLEQGSGYEQYF.

The CDR3, as DNA: TGCGCCAGCAGCCAAGATCTGGGGACAGGGCTCACAGATACGCAGTATTTT. Amino acid sequence: CASSQDLGTGLTDTQYF. This chain links TRBV4-3 with TRBJ2-3, with 9 nucleotides matching TRBD1. Germline V gene lookup returns CDR1 LGHNA and CDR2 YSLEER. J was trimmed by 2 bases and V by 0 bases; bases with no gene match: 6. This CDR3 comprises 17 residues.

The rearrangement uses TRBV5-4 and TRBJ2-7; 15 bases are a match to TRBD2. Germline CDR1 reads SGHNT; CDR2 reads YYREEE (reference sequence). CDR3 length equals 17 residues. The trim removed 4 bases at V and 4 bases at J, leaving 9 bases unmatched. The CDR3: CASSPTGLAGGVYEQYF. DNA of the CDR3: TGTGCCAGCAGCCCAACGGGACTAGCGGGGGGAGTTTACGAGCAGTACTTC.

This clone was counted only a few times. The genes are TRBV7-2 and TRBJ1-4; 7 positions match TRBD1. Germline V gene sequence: CDR1 SGHTA, CDR2 FQGNSA. After removal of 8 bases from V and 10 bases from J, the junction contained 10 bases not matched to a gene. This CDR3 has 13 residues. CDR3 residues: CASGLDRDGKLFF. CDR3 DNA: TGTGCCAGCGGCCTCGACAGGGATGGAAAACTGTTTTTT.

The V call is TRBV29-1, the J call TRBJ2-7; weak D call: TRBD2 (6 bases). V lost 6 bases and J lost 4, with 19 bases in between. CDR1 and CDR2 from the germline V gene are SQVTM and ANQGSEA. The CDR3 extends over 14 amino acids. CDR3 coding DNA: TGCAGCGTAGAAATCCGGGACTCAGATTACGAGCAGTACTTC. This sequence encodes CSVEIRDSDYEQYF.

This chain links TRBV2 with TRBJ1-6; possible D gene TRBD1, 5 bases. V was pared by 4 bases and J by 6 bases, with 10 bases between. Per the germline V gene, CDR1 is SNHLY and CDR2 is FYNNEI. The length of the CDR3 is 14 residues. The CDR3 DNA sequence: TGTGCCAGCAGTGCTGACAGTAGTAATTCACCCCTCCACTTT. Amino acids: CASSADSSNSPLHF. Drawing the rest from reference TRBV2 and TRBJ1-6, the complete variable domain is EPEVTQTPSHQVTQMGQEVILRCVPISNHLYFYWYRQILGQKVEFLVSFYNNEISEKSEIFDDQFSVERPDGSNFTLKIRSTKLEDSAMYFCASSADSSNSPLHFGNGTRLTVT.

This chain connects TRBV2 to TRBJ2-1; D unresolved. The CDR3 runs to 11 residues. The germline V gene has CDR1 SNHLY and CDR2 FYNNEI. Between the trimmed V and J ends, which lost 7 bases and 10 bases, there was a span of 11 bases. The CDR3 protein is CASTPIREQFF. The CDR3 nucleotides are TGTGCCAGCACCCCCATCCGGGAGCAGTTCTTC. Complete variable domain (other parts from reference TRBV2 and TRBJ2-1): EPEVTQTPSHQVTQMGQEVILRCVPISNHLYFYWYRQILGQKVEFLVSFYNNEISEKSEIFDDQFSVERPDGSNFTLKIRSTKLEDSAMYFCASTPIREQFFGPGTRLTVL.

The V call is TRBV10-3, the J call TRBJ1-1; a weak D match, TRBD1 (6 bases). The CDR3 sequence is 17 residues long. Trimming took off 5 bases at V and 1 base at J, with 20 bases between the two ends. Germline CDR1 ENHRY, CDR2 SYGVKD. The CDR3: CAISTATSGAENTEAFF. The CDR3 DNA is TGTGCCATCAGTACCGCCACTTCAGGGGCTGAGAACACTGAAGCTTTCTTT.

The chain has TRBV27 and TRBJ2-7, with D perhaps matching TRBD1 (5 bases). This CDR3 is 16 amino acids long. From germline, CDR1 is MNHEY and CDR2 SMNVEV (reference sequence). V lost 3 bases and J lost 6, with 21 bases in between. The CDR3 coding sequence is TGTGCCAGCAGTTTCGGTATTGACCGGTGGGGCGGCGAGCAGTACTTC. It specifies CASSFGIDRWGGEQYF.

The rearrangement joins TRBV15 to TRBJ2-7; D remains ambiguous. V gave up 0 bases and J gave up 5 bases, with 8 bases separating them. The CDR3 covers 13 residues. Germline CDR1 reads LNHNV; CDR2 reads YYDKDF (reference sequence). Here the CDR3 DNA reads TGTGCCACCAGCAGAGATCTTGCGAACGAGCAGTACTTC. Residues: CATSRDLANEQYF. The variable domain in full, with the rest retrieved from reference TRBV15 and TRBJ2-7, is DAMVIQNPRYQVTQFGKPVTLSCSQTLNHNVMYWYQQKSSQAPKLLFHYYDKDFNNEADTPDNFQSRRPNTSFCFLDIRSPGLGDTAMYLCATSRDLANEQYFGPGTRLTVT.

The chain recombines TRBV7-2 with TRBJ2-3; no clear D gene. Germline V gives CDR1 SGHTA, CDR2 FQGNSA. V gave up 2 bases and J gave up 0 bases, with 9 bases separating them. This CDR3 is built from 15 residues. CDR3 DNA sequence: TGTGCCAGCAGCTTATTCGTTACTAGCACAGATACGCAGTATTTT. Its protein product is CASSLFVTSTDTQYF.

The chain has TRBV19 and TRBJ1-5, with D possibly being TRBD1 (5 bases). The V gene's germline CDR1 is LNHDA and CDR2 SQIVND (reference sequence). V shed 9 bases and J shed 2 bases, with 29 bases lying between them. CDR3 length: 19 residues. The CDR3 sequence: CASASFFSGALGRNQPQHF. DNA for the CDR3: TGTGCCAGCGCGTCTTTTTTTAGCGGGGCCCTAGGTCGCAATCAGCCCCAGCATTTT. Supplemented by reference TRBV19 and TRBJ1-5, the full variable domain reads DGGITQSPKYLFRKEGQNVTLSCEQNLNHDAMYWYRQDPGQGLRLIYYSQIVNDFQKGDIAEGYSVSREKKESFPLTVTSAQKNPTAFYLCASASFFSGALGRNQPQHFGDGTRLSIL.

This sequence joins TRBV9 and TRBJ2-3; 11 nucleotides match TRBD2. The V gene's germline CDR1 is SGDLS and CDR2 YYNGEE. This CDR3 region has 18 residues. Trimming took 4 bases from V and 3 from J; bases not matched to a gene: 13. Here the CDR3 reads CASSPRGRVAGGTDTQYF. In DNA form, the CDR3 reads TGTGCCAGCAGCCCCCGAGGCCGGGTAGCGGGGGGGACAGATACGCAGTATTTT.

This clone was counted a single time. The genes are TRBV4-1 and TRBJ1-1, with TRBD1 matching 7 bases. The CDR3 contains 14 residues. Trimming removed 5 bases from V and 5 bases from J; junction bases left unmatched: 8. Germline CDR1 and CDR2: MGHRA and YSYEKL. CDR3 DNA: TGCGCCAGCAGCACCCACGACAGGGTGACTGAAGCTTTCTTT. Translation: CASSTHDRVTEAFF.

The chain employs TRBV5-6 and TRBJ2-7; perhaps TRBD1 as D (5 bases). Germline values: CDR1 SGHDT, CDR2 YYEEEE. The CDR3 totals 14 residues. The V end was cut by 4 bases, the J end by 6 bases, with 17 bases between. This CDR3 reads CASSTLPGYSEQYF. In nucleotides, the CDR3 is TGTGCCAGCAGCACATTGCCAGGGTACTCCGAGCAGTACTTC. The full variable domain, rest sourced from reference TRBV5-6 and TRBJ2-7, is DAGVTQSPTHLIKTRGQQVTLRCSPKSGHDTVSWYQQALGQGPQFIFQYYEEEERQRGNFPDRFSGHQFPNYSSELNVNALLLGDSALYLCASSTLPGYSEQYFGPGTRLTVT.

The V and J genes are TRBV27 and TRBJ2-7; 7 nucleotides line up with TRBD1. The V segment lost 4 bases and the J segment 3 bases; nucleotides outside the gene matches: 9. In germline, CDR1 is MNHEY, CDR2 SMNVEV (reference sequence). This CDR3 spans 15 amino acids. CDR3 amino acids: CASSSTSGQIYEQYF. The CDR3 nucleotides are TGTGCCAGCAGTTCCACCTCGGGACAGATCTACGAGCAGTACTTC.

The chain has TRBV7-2 and TRBJ2-1; D possibly corresponds to TRBD1 (5 bases). The CDR3 totals 19 residues. Trimming removed 4 bases at V and 0 bases at J, with 22 bases between. Germline CDR1 and CDR2: SGHTA and FQGNSA. CDR3: CASSSPRRQSDSSYNEQFF. CDR3 DNA sequence: TGTGCCAGCAGCTCGCCCCGTCGGCAGTCCGACAGCTCCTACAATGAGCAGTTCTTC.

The V gene is TRBV6-1, the J gene TRBJ2-7, with TRBD1 matching 9 bases. The CDR3 spans 14 residues. V was pared by 3 bases and J by 6 bases, with 6 bases of the junction left unmatched. Per the germline V gene, CDR1 is MNHNS and CDR2 is SASEGT. The CDR3 loop reads CASSELGQGIEQYF. CDR3 in DNA: TGTGCCAGCAGTGAGTTGGGACAGGGTATCGAGCAGTACTTC.

CDR3: CASSTSGGVDTQYF. CDR3 sequence (DNA): TGTGCCAGCAGCACTAGCGGGGGGGTCGATACGCAGTATTTT. The chain links TRBV6-1 to TRBJ2-3, with 13 bases matching TRBD2. The length of the CDR3 is 14 residues. Germline CDR1 MNHNS, CDR2 SASEGT. V gave up 6 bases and J gave up 6 bases; unmatched junction bases: 3.

This chain connects TRBV19 to TRBJ1-1, with D maybe TRBD1 (6 bases). CDR1 and CDR2 from the germline V gene are LNHDA and SQIVND (reference sequence). The ends were cut back, 7 bases at V and 2 bases at J, with 11 bases in the middle. CDR3 size: 13 residues. CDR3 DNA sequence: TGTGCCAGTACCCGGACAGAAAACACTGAAGCTTTCTTT. Translation gives CASTRTENTEAFF.

This chain joins TRBV7-2 and TRBJ1-3; a weak D match, TRBD1 (5 bases). Germline V gives CDR1 SGHTA, CDR2 FQGNSA. The CDR3 consists of 14 residues. The ends were cut back, 5 bases at V and 2 bases at J, with 10 bases in the middle. CDR3 amino acids: CASSPPGTGNTIYF. The DNA of the CDR3 is TGTGCCAGCAGCCCCCCAGGGACTGGAAACACCATATATTTT.

This clone was observed a few times. This chain joins TRBV10-3 and TRBJ2-3; TRBD2 aligns across 7 bases. Germline trimming cut 0 bases from V and 6 bases from J; bases unmatched to any gene: 3. CDR1 and CDR2 from the germline V gene are ENHRY and SYGVKD. The CDR3 runs to 14 residues. The CDR3 DNA is TGTGCCATCAGTGAGTCGGGAGGGGCCGATACGCAGTATTTT. Protein product: CAISESGGADTQYF.

This rearrangement joins TRBV7-8 to TRBJ1-5, with D tentatively TRBD1 (5 bases). This CDR3 comprises 13 residues. Germline CDR1 is SGHVS and CDR2 is FQNEAQ. Trimming left V 3 bases short and J 6 bases short, with 9 bases between. The CDR3 DNA sequence: TGTGCCAGCAGCTTCAGGGAGGCTCAGCCCCAGCATTTT. It specifies CASSFREAQPQHF.

The gene calls are TRBV19 and TRBJ2-3; 7 bases are a match to TRBD1. The CDR3 contains 14 residues. From germline, CDR1 is LNHDA and CDR2 SQIVND (reference sequence). V gave up 4 bases and J gave up 5 bases; unmatched junction bases: 6. The CDR3 sequence: CASSRGQKIDTQYF. As DNA, the CDR3 is TGTGCCAGTAGTAGGGGACAGAAAATAGATACGCAGTATTTT.

V usage is TRBV4-3 and J usage is TRBJ2-2; 8 nucleotides line up with TRBD1. Germline V gives CDR1 LGHNA, CDR2 YSLEER. V shed 3 bases and J 0 bases; nucleotides not matched to a gene: 3. The CDR3 length is 16 residues. The CDR3 protein is CASSHVTGANTGELFF. CDR3 nucleotide sequence: TGCGCCAGCAGCCACGTGACAGGGGCGAACACCGGGGAGCTGTTTTTT.

This chain connects TRBV27 to TRBJ1-1, with 7 bases identical to TRBD1. This CDR3 has 13 residues. With 9 bases clipped from V and 3 bases from J, the junction kept 7 bases outside the gene matches. From germline, CDR1 is MNHEY and CDR2 SMNVEV (reference sequence). CDR3 nucleotides: TGTGCCAGTAAGGGGGCTGAGGACACTGAAGCTTTCTTT. Protein: CASKGAEDTEAFF.

The V call is TRBV27, the J call TRBJ2-2; 13 bases match TRBD2. Germline V gene lookup returns CDR1 MNHEY and CDR2 SMNVEV (reference sequence). With 3 bases clipped from V and 4 bases from J, the junction kept 8 bases outside the gene matches. The CDR3 spans 18 residues. As DNA, the CDR3 is TGTGCCAGCAGTTTTCGACTAGCGGGGGGTCAAGGCACCGGGGAGCTGTTTTTT. Translated, it gives CASSFRLAGGQGTGELFF.